The 18 T cell receptor beta chains presented below share a single source sample, sequenced in a study of shared clonotypes between healthy human individuals (dated by TCRdb to about 2020). Library preparation was by the immunoSEQ multiplex PCR assay. The table comes from immuneACCESS by way of TCRdb, which keeps in-frame sequences with V and J called. Part of the clones is missing from these tables; in studies checked, under half for an unresolved V gene and the rest for unknown reasons. The sample yields approximately 640,000 clones; less than 95% were counted once. Less than 40% of the sample rests with the top ten. The specimen sequenced was memory CD8+ T cells from PBMCs. Taken with the paper, the label for cell subset or site translates to: CD45RO+ cells pooled with CCR7-negative TemRA cells. These receptors were taken from a man between 18 and 29 years old in good health. Some clones in this sample may be carry-over from other donors' samples.

The V call is TRBV28, the J call TRBJ2-7; D is perhaps TRBD2 (7 bases). The CDR3 is 14 residues long. Germline V lookup: CDR1 MDHEN, CDR2 SYDVKM. The V end lost 10 bases, the J end lost 6 bases, and 22 bases lay between the germline ends. The CDR3: CATALGGAVVEQYF. In DNA form, the CDR3 reads TGTGCCACCGCCTTGGGGGGGGCGGTAGTCGAGCAGTACTTC.

Comment on this clone: The identical CDR3 is also encoded by other nucleotide sequences in the sample. The chain combines TRBV7-9 with TRBJ2-7; weak D call: TRBD2 (6 bases). Trimming took 5 bases from V and 2 from J, leaving 10 bases between them. Germline V CDR1 and CDR2: SEHNR, FQNEAQ (reference sequence). This CDR3 has 13 amino acids. CDR3 DNA: TGTGCCAGCAGCCCCGGGACTCCCTACGAGCAGTACTTC. It codes for CASSPGTPYEQYF.

Worth noting for this clone: Within the sample, other DNA sequences also encode this same CDR3. The V call is TRBV7-9, the J call TRBJ1-5; tentatively, D is TRBD1 (5 bases). V dropped 5 bases and J dropped 2 bases, with 10 bases sitting between them. CDR1 and CDR2 from the germline V gene are SEHNR and FQNEAQ (reference sequence). This CDR3 spans 14 amino acids. CDR3 loop: CASSLGGRNQPQHF. Here the CDR3 DNA reads TGTGCCAGCAGCCTGGGGGGTCGCAATCAGCCCCAGCATTTT. The variable domain in full, completed from reference TRBV7-9 and TRBJ1-5, reads DTGVSQNPRHKITKRGQNVTFRCDPISEHNRLYWYRQTLGQGPEFLTYFQNEAQLEKSRLLSDRFSAERPKGSFSTLEIQRTEQGDSAMYLCASSLGGRNQPQHFGDGTRLSIL.

Note on this clone: This CDR3 is also generated by other DNA sequences in the sample. The chain is built from TRBV5-6 and TRBJ2-7; unclear D gene. The CDR3 length is 11 residues. Germline V gene sequence: CDR1 SGHDT, CDR2 YYEEEE. V gave up 0 bases and J gave up 4 bases, with 2 bases separating them. The CDR3 here is CASSLGYEQYF. CDR3 in DNA: TGTGCCAGCAGCTTGGGGTACGAGCAGTACTTC.

The chain combines TRBV27 with TRBJ2-7; 7 bases are a match to TRBD2. CDR3 length equals 15 residues. The V gene end was trimmed by 2 bases and the J gene end by 3 bases; junction bases not matched to a gene: 7. Per the germline V gene, CDR1 is MNHEY and CDR2 is SMNVEV (reference sequence). CDR3 amino acids: CASSLGSSGRYEQYF. In DNA form, the CDR3 reads TGTGCCAGCAGTTTAGGTTCTAGCGGTCGCTACGAGCAGTACTTC.

The rearrangement links TRBV7-2 to TRBJ2-4, with D possibly being TRBD1 (5 bases). The V and J ends lost 6 bases and 5 bases respectively, with 17 bases between them. The CDR3 is 15 residues long. The germline gives CDR1 SGHTA, CDR2 FQGNSA. The CDR3 is CASSPRRGIENIQYF. DNA of the CDR3: TGTGCCAGCAGTCCCCGAAGGGGTATCGAAAACATTCAGTACTTC. Complete variable domain (other parts from reference TRBV7-2 and TRBJ2-4): GAGVSQSPSNKVTEKGKDVELRCDPISGHTALYWYRQSLGQGLEFLIYFQGNSAPDKSGLPSDRFSAERTGGSVSTLTIQRTQQEDSAVYLCASSPRRGIENIQYFGAGTRLSVL.

Turning to this clone: An end of the junction does not agree with germline; a read error may underlie this. V is TRBV5-1 and J is TRBJ2-3; no reliable D call. CDR3 length: 15 amino acids. The germline V gene has CDR1 SGHRS and CDR2 YFSETQ. The CDR3 loop reads CASILGGSSTDTQYF. CDR3 in DNA: TGCGCCAGCATCTTGGGTGGGTCTAGCACAGATACGCAGTATTTT.

This clone was counted a single time. The rearrangement links TRBV14 to TRBJ1-4, with D unclear. CDR3 length equals 15 residues. Germline loops: CDR1 SGHDN, CDR2 FVKESK. With 1 base removed from V and 7 bases from J, the gap between germline ends came to 13 bases. The CDR3, as DNA: TGTGCCAGCAGCCAAGGGACCCGAGGTAGTGAAAAACTGTTTTTT. Protein: CASSQGTRGSEKLFF.

This chain uses TRBV10-3 with TRBJ2-1, with 9 bases that match TRBD2. Per the germline V gene, CDR1 is ENHRY and CDR2 is SYGVKD. J gave up 3 bases and V 2 bases, and 8 bases lay outside the gene matches. The CDR3 contains 17 residues. CDR3 nucleotide sequence: TGTGCCATCAGTGAGACAAAGACTAGCGGAGGCTACAATGAGCAGTTCTTC. Amino acids: CAISETKTSGGYNEQFF.

V gene TRBV11-3 combines with J gene TRBJ2-2; 7 bases agree with TRBD2. This CDR3 has 14 amino acids. Looked up from germline, CDR1 is SGHNT and CDR2 is YENEEA. V lost 3 bases to trimming and J lost 7 bases; unmatched junction nucleotides: 5. The chain's CDR3 is CASSLAGAVGELFF. The CDR3 nucleotides read TGTGCCAGCAGCTTGGCGGGAGCGGTCGGGGAGCTGTTTTTT.

The chain has TRBV27 and TRBJ2-7; tentatively, D is TRBD1 (5 bases). V was shortened by 3 bases and J by 3 bases, with 15 bases between the two germline ends. The CDR3 spans 15 residues. The germline V gene encodes CDR1 MNHEY and CDR2 SMNVEV (reference sequence). The CDR3 DNA reads TGTGCCAGCAGTTTCTTTTCGGGCAGGGTCTACGAGCAGTACTTC. Translated: CASSFFSGRVYEQYF.

The J gene is TRBJ2-7, the V gene TRBV7-3; D call uncertain. CDR1 is SGHTA, CDR2 FQGTGA, per germline. V gave up 2 bases and J gave up 4 bases, with 3 bases separating them. The length of the CDR3 is 11 residues. The CDR3 region has the DNA TGTGCCAGCAGCTTATCGTACGAGCAGTACTTC. Translating gives CASSLSYEQYF.

The chain carries TRBV28 and TRBJ1-2; D perhaps matches TRBD1 (6 bases). V lost 5 bases and J lost 4, with 11 bases in between. The length of the CDR3 is 13 residues. Germline assignment: CDR1 MDHEN and CDR2 SYDVKM. CDR3 region: CASSRGHLYGYTF. In DNA, the CDR3 is TGTGCCAGCAGTCGGGGACACCTCTATGGCTACACCTTC.

CDR3: CASSNTGTSTYEQYF. Written as DNA, the CDR3 is TGTGCCAGCAGCAACACCGGGACAAGTACCTACGAGCAGTACTTC. The rearrangement links TRBV7-9 to TRBJ2-7, with D tentatively TRBD1 (6 bases). This CDR3 is built from 15 residues. Germline V lookup: CDR1 SEHNR, CDR2 FQNEAQ (reference sequence). The ends were cut back, 5 bases at V and 2 bases at J, with 16 bases in the middle.

This clone appeared a few times. The rearrangement joins TRBV11-3 to TRBJ2-1; no clear D gene. The germline CDR1 and CDR2 sequences are SGHNT and YENEEA. Trimming removed 6 bases at V and 4 bases at J, with 16 bases between. This CDR3 is built from 15 residues. The CDR3 region is CASRHHLAPYNEQFF. CDR3 coding DNA: TGTGCCAGCAGACACCACTTGGCCCCATACAATGAGCAGTTCTTC.

This chain joins TRBV28 and TRBJ2-7, with D possibly matching TRBD2 (6 bases). From germline, CDR1 is MDHEN and CDR2 SYDVKM. V was pared by 6 bases and J by 2 bases, with 14 bases between. The CDR3 has 14 amino acids. CDR3 sequence: CASRSSGHAYEQYF. DNA of the CDR3: TGTGCCAGCAGGAGTAGCGGCCACGCCTACGAGCAGTACTTC.

CDR3 region: CASSQVPGTGDYPYEQYF. The CDR3 coding sequence is TGTGCCAGCAGCCAAGTTCCCGGGACAGGGGACTACCCCTACGAGCAGTACTTC. The rearrangement links TRBV4-2 to TRBJ2-7, with 10 bases fitting TRBD1. Germline trimming cut 1 base from V and 2 bases from J; bases unmatched to any gene: 11. Germline CDR1 is LGHNA and CDR2 is YNFKEQ. This CDR3 comprises 18 residues.

The V call is TRBV7-8, the J call TRBJ2-2, with no clear D. The CDR3 is 11 residues long. V dropped 1 base and J dropped 9 bases, with 3 bases sitting between them. Germline assignment: CDR1 SGHVS and CDR2 FQNEAQ. DNA for the CDR3: TGTGCCAGCAGCTTAGTCCGGGAGCTGTTTTTT. Translated: CASSLVRELFF.